This T cell receptor beta chain came from a study of cytomegalovirus exposure and HLA in healthy donors. CDR1 and CDR2 from the germline V gene are PRHDT and FYEKMQ (reference sequence). The CDR3 runs to 16 residues. Trimming removed 4 bases from V and 6 bases from J; junction bases left unmatched: 10. This clone came up once. PCR primers comprised 60 Vbeta and 13 Jbeta primers. Clones were read by immunoSEQ multiplex PCR, and TCRdb kept only the in-frame ones, dropping some. The repertoire includes 58,000 or so clones, more than 60% of them detected once, and 20% to 25% sits in the top ten. This sequence joins TRBV13 and TRBJ1-4, with 8 bases aligning to TRBD1. This TCR came from a woman between 40 and 55 years old in good health and CMV-seropositive. Material for sequencing was PBMCs. Here the CDR3 DNA reads TGTGCCAGCAGCTCCACCGACAGGGGAGGCGATGAAAAACTGTTTTTT. This translates into CASSSTDRGGDEKLFF.